A selection of T cell receptor beta chains follows, all from one sample in a study of vaccination and CD4 T cells after COVID-19. Their antigens remain unidentified. TCRdb re-called the PCR reads through MiXCR, storing one row per CDR3 protein. The data hold 13,000 to 15,000 distinct CDR3 sequences, with 40% observed a single time. The material sequenced was CD4+ T cells from blood, cultured in vitro. These receptors were collected from a human donor who had recovered from COVID-19. Each CDR3 is given with its conserved first and last residue. A D gene is named only where the DNA matches it firmly. Size is stated for part of the rows, as once, few or many counts, or as a class when the clone is expanded.

-	TRBV7-9	TRBJ1-1	-	TGTGCCAGCAGCTTAGGGAGGGACGGAGCCTCGAACACTGAAGCTTTCTTT	CASSLGRDGASNTEAFF
-	TRBV20-1	TRBJ2-2	few	TGCAGTGCTAGAGACCATGGATCCGGGGAGCTGTTTTTT	CSARDHGSGELFF
-	TRBV25-1	TRBJ2-5	few	TGTGCCAGCAGTTTCCAGGACCGACGACAAGAGGGCCAGTACTTC	CASSFQDRRQEGQYF
-	TRBV25-1	TRBJ2-4	-	TGTGCCAGCAGTGGCAGGGGCGGAGACATTCAGTACTTC	CASSGRGGDIQYF
-	TRBV28	TRBJ1-1	few	TGTGCCAGCAGTTTAGTAGGGGGCACTGAAGCTTTCTTT	CASSLVGGTEAFF
-	TRBV30	TRBJ1-2	-	TGTGCCTGGTCGGGGGCCTATGGCTACACCTTC	CAWSGAYGYTF
TRBD1	TRBV19	TRBJ1-2	few	TGTGCCAGTAGTAGGGGACAGGAGGATGGCTACACCTTC	CASSRGQEDGYTF
-	TRBV5-4	TRBJ1-2	-	TGTGCCAGCAGCTTGCAGGGTCCCGGTGGCTACACCTTC	CASSLQGPGGYTF
TRBD1	TRBV24-1	TRBJ2-6	few	TGTGCCATCGGACAGGGGACGAACTCTGGGGCCAACGTCCTGACTTTC	CAIGQGTNSGANVLTF
TRBD2	TRBV20-1	TRBJ2-2	-	TGCAGTGCTAGAGATCAACTAGCGGAGTTCACCGGGGAGCTGTTTTTT	CSARDQLAEFTGELFF
-	TRBV7-2	TRBJ1-5	few	TGTGCCAGCAGCTTACCCGGGGAGGGCCATAATCAGCCCCAGCATTTT	CASSLPGEGHNQPQHF
-	TRBV5-4	TRBJ2-5	-	TGTGCCAGCAGCTTGGATCCGGGAGAAGAGACCCAGTACTTC	CASSLDPGEETQYF
-	TRBV14	TRBJ2-1	-	TGTGCCAGCAGCCAACTAGGTGGTTACGGGAGTGGCTCCTACAATGAGCAGTTCTTC	CASSQLGGYGSGSYNEQFF
TRBD2	TRBV15	TRBJ2-1	once	TGTGCCGCCAGCCTACCCCAAAGACTAGCGGGAGTCAACGAGCAGTTCTTC	CAASLPQRLAGVNEQFF
TRBD2	TRBV10-3	TRBJ2-2	once	TGTGCCATCAGTGAGTTTGCGGGAGGGACGTCCGGGGAGCTGTTTTTT	CAISEFAGGTSGELFF
-	TRBV27	TRBJ1-2	medium-sized	TGTGCCAGCAGTTTAAGCTTTATGCCCGACAGGAGAGGTGGCTACACCTTC	CASSLSFMPDRRGGYTF
-	TRBV11-3	TRBJ2-3	once	TGTGCCAGCAGCTTAGAACGGGGTCATTCGGGGGATACGCAGTATTTT	CASSLERGHSGDTQYF
-	TRBV5-4	TRBJ2-7	few	TGTGCCAGCAGCCCAACGAACAGACCCTACGAGCAGTACTTC	CASSPTNRPYEQYF
-	TRBV20-1	TRBJ2-3	few	TGCAGTGCTGGGCCTTTACTTCTTAGGCAGGACGGAGATACGCAGTATTTT	CSAGPLLLRQDGDTQYF
TRBD2	TRBV28	TRBJ2-7	-	TGTGCCAGCACCGACGGGACTAGTACCGAGCAGTACTTC	CASTDGTSTEQYF
-	TRBV4-1	TRBJ2-3	-	TGCGCCAGCATATCTAGCGTCACAGATACGCAGTATTTT	CASISSVTDTQYF
TRBD1	TRBV28	TRBJ1-1	-	TGTGCCAGCAGTTTGAAGGGGGCGAGGAACACTGAAGCTTTCTTT	CASSLKGARNTEAFF
-	TRBV5-4	TRBJ2-5	-	TGTGCCAGCAGTCAGACAGGCCAAGAGACCCAGTACTTC	CASSQTGQETQYF
TRBD1	TRBV2	TRBJ1-5	-	TGTGCCAGCAGTGACGACAGGGGGCGTTATCAGCCCCAGCATTTT	CASSDDRGRYQPQHF
-	TRBV25-1	TRBJ1-6	few	TGTGCCAGCCGTGCGTCCCAGTTTAATTCACCCCTCCACTTT	CASRASQFNSPLHF
TRBD2	TRBV7-3	TRBJ2-3	once	TGTGCCAGCAGCTTGGGGCAAGCGGGAGGGCCTCAAGATACGCAGTATTTT	CASSLGQAGGPQDTQYF
-	TRBV19	TRBJ2-5	-	TGTGCCAGTAGTATGGGGGGGGCACAGGAGACCCAGTACTTC	CASSMGGAQETQYF
TRBD2	TRBV6-5	TRBJ2-1	-	TGTGCCAGCAGTTGGGGATCTCTAGCGGGAGGAGTGGATGAGCAGTTCTTC	CASSWGSLAGGVDEQFF
TRBD2	TRBV7-3	TRBJ2-1	-	TGTGCCAGCAGTCTCGGACTAGCGGGTTACAATGAGCAGTTCTTC	CASSLGLAGYNEQFF
-	TRBV6-1	TRBJ1-1	few	TGTGCCAGCAGTAAGCAGGCGAACACTGAAGCTTTCTTT	CASSKQANTEAFF
-	TRBV10-3	TRBJ1-4	-	TGTGCCATCAGTGAGCGAGGGTCTAATGAAAAACTGTTTTTT	CAISERGSNEKLFF
-	TRBV7-9	TRBJ1-1	once	TGTGCCAGCAGCTTTTCTTGGGGGGCTGAAGCTTTCTTT	CASSFSWGAEAFF
-	TRBV27	TRBJ2-1	-	TGTGCCAGCAGTTTAAGGCGGGGCAATGAGCAGTTCTTC	CASSLRRGNEQFF
TRBD1	TRBV5-1	TRBJ2-5	few	TGCGCCAGCAGGTTGGACAGGGGGCACAAAGAGACCCAGTACTTC	CASRLDRGHKETQYF
-	TRBV27	TRBJ2-5	few	TGTGCCAGCGGTGAGGATAGTGAAGAGACCCAGTACTTC	CASGEDSEETQYF
TRBD1	TRBV28	TRBJ1-6	few	TGTGCCAGCACCCAATCGACAGGGGGTTTAGATTCACCCCTCCACTTT	CASTQSTGGLDSPLHF
-	TRBV12-3/TRBV12-4	TRBJ1-1	-	TGTGCCAGCAGTTTTGGCCGGGCGCGTGGGACTGAAGCTTTCTTT	CASSFGRARGTEAFF
-	TRBV15	TRBJ2-5	-	TGTGCCACCAGCAGCCCCAAGGGAAGTAGCGGATGGGAGACCCAGTACTTC	CATSSPKGSSGWETQYF
TRBD2	TRBV20-1	TRBJ2-3	-	TGCAGTGCTAGGGGGGACTTTCTAGCGGGAGCCTCAGATACGCAGTATTTT	CSARGDFLAGASDTQYF
-	TRBV19	TRBJ2-5	-	TGTGCCAGTAGTATAGTACCCGGGGATAGGGAGACCCAGTACTTC	CASSIVPGDRETQYF
TRBD2	TRBV7-2	TRBJ2-3	once	TGTGCCAGCAGACTAGCGGGAGTGGGCACAGATACGCAGTATTTT	CASRLAGVGTDTQYF
-	TRBV30	TRBJ1-2	few	TGTGCCTGGAGGCTACGTGGTGGCTACACCTTC	CAWRLRGGYTF
TRBD2	TRBV7-3	TRBJ2-7	few	TGTGCCAGCAGTCGACTAGCGGGAGGGTCCGCCGAGCAGTACTTC	CASSRLAGGSAEQYF
TRBD1	TRBV6-1	TRBJ1-4	once	TGTGTATCACAGGGGGTGGGTGAAAAACTGTTTTTT	CVSQGVGEKLFF
-	TRBV19	TRBJ2-2	-	TGTGCCAGTAGCCTCACCGGGGAGCTGTTTTTT	CASSLTGELFF
TRBD2	TRBV30	TRBJ2-5	-	TGTGCCTGGAGTCCTCTAACTAGCGGGTACCAAGAGACCCAGTACTTC	CAWSPLTSGYQETQYF
TRBD1	TRBV27	TRBJ1-1	-	TGTGCCAGCAGTTTGGGACAGGGGGGTGGAGGTCCTGAAGCTTTCTTT	CASSLGQGGGGPEAFF
TRBD1	TRBV20-1	TRBJ2-7	-	TGCAGTGGTACCGACAGGGGGCCCTACGAGCAGTACTTC	CSGTDRGPYEQYF